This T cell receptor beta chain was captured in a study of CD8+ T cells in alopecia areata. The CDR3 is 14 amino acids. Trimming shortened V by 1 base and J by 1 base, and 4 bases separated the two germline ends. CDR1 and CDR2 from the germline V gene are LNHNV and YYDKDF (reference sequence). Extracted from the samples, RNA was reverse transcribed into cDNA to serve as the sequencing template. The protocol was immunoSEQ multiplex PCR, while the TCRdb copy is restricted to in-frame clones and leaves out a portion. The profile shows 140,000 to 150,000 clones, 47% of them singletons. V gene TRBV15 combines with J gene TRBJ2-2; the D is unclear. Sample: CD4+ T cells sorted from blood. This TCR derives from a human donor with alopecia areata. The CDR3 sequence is CATSRGGNTGELFF. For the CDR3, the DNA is TGTGCCACCAGCAGAGGAGGGAACACCGGGGAGCTGTTTTTT.